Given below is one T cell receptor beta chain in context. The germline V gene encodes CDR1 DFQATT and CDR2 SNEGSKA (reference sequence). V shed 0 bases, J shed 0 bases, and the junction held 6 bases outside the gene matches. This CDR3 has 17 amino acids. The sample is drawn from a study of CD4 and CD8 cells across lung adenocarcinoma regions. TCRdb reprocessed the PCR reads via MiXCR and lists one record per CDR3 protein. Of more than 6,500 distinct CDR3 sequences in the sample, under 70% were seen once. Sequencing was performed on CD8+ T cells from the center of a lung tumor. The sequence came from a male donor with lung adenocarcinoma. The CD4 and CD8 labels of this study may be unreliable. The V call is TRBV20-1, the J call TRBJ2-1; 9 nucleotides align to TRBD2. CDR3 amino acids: CSARDIISGSSYNEQFF. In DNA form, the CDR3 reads TGCAGTGCTAGAGATATCATTAGCGGGAGCTCCTACAATGAGCAGTTCTTC.